Each of the 5 T cell receptor beta chains below was sequenced from the same sample in a study of radiotherapy plus CTLA-4 blockade in lung cancer. TCRdb keeps only in-frame clones here, not all; method: immunoSEQ multiplex PCR. The repertoire has around 40,000 clones, around 85% of them found once; the top ten carry 22%. This specimen consisted of peripheral blood, obtained from a patient treated with radiotherapy plus ipilimumab. The receptors shown here come from a human donor with non-small cell lung cancer whose response to radiotherapy plus ipilimumab could not be evaluated.

This clone was observed a few times. CDR3 DNA: TGTGCCAGCAGTTTCATGGAGGAAGCTTTCTTT. Translating it yields CASSFMEEAFF. V and J are TRBV28 and TRBJ1-1; the D is unclear. V was trimmed by 3 bases and J by 8 bases, leaving 7 bases between them. Looked up from germline, CDR1 is MDHEN and CDR2 is SYDVKM. This CDR3 contains 11 residues.

A single count supports this clone. The rearrangement joins TRBV28 to TRBJ2-6; D possibly corresponds to TRBD1 (6 bases). Per germline, CDR1 MDHEN and CDR2 SYDVKM. The germline V and J ends were trimmed by 10 bases and 4 bases, with 23 bases remaining between them. The length of the CDR3 is 17 residues. This CDR3 is CAIKPKFGGSGANVLTF. The CDR3 DNA follows: TGTGCCATCAAACCCAAGTTTGGGGGCTCGGGGGCCAACGTCCTGACTTTC.

This clone was seen more than once but under ten times. The rearrangement links TRBV5-4 to TRBJ2-7; maybe TRBD1 (6 bases). The CDR3 sequence is 13 residues long. The V end lost 4 bases, the J end lost 3 bases, and 11 bases lay between the germline ends. Germline loops: CDR1 SGHNT, CDR2 YYREEE (reference sequence). The CDR3 loop is CASSTKGVYEQYF. The CDR3 DNA is TGTGCCAGCAGCACCAAGGGGGTCTACGAGCAGTACTTC. Combining the CDR3 with reference TRBV5-4 and TRBJ2-7 gives the whole variable domain ETGVTQSPTHLIKTRGQQVTLRCSSQSGHNTVSWYQQALGQGPQFIFQYYREEENGRGNFPPRFSGLQFPNYSSELNVNALELDDSALYLCASSTKGVYEQYFGPGTRLTVT.

This clone came up once. The gene calls are TRBV11-3 and TRBJ2-1; 11 nucleotides match TRBD2. The CDR3 runs 14 residues. Germline V CDR1 and CDR2: SGHNT, YENEEA. V gave up 4 bases and J gave up 10 bases; unmatched junction bases: 6. CDR3 protein: CASSSGWTSGEQFF. The CDR3 region has the DNA TGTGCCAGCAGCTCGGGGTGGACTAGCGGGGAGCAGTTCTTC.

The V and J genes are TRBV11-1 and TRBJ2-7; 10 bases fit TRBD2. Per germline, CDR1 SGHAT and CDR2 FQDESV (reference sequence). The CDR3 is 16 amino acids. The ends lost 5 bases at V and 2 bases at J; junction bases unmatched: 9. CDR3 sequence (DNA): TGTGCCAGCAGCCGAGCGGGAGGGTCGGGCACCTACGAGCAGTACTTC. Residues: CASSRAGGSGTYEQYF. Using reference TRBV11-1 and TRBJ2-7 for the parts outside the CDR3, the full variable domain is EAEVAQSPRYKITEKSQAVAFWCDPISGHATLYWYRQILGQGPELLVQFQDESVVDDSQLPKDRFSAERLKGVDSTLKIQPAELGDSAMYLCASSRAGGSGTYEQYFGPGTRLTVT.